This T cell receptor beta chain comes out of a study of OX40 agonist ivuxolimab in advanced cancers. The overall study: The dose-escalation group included hepatocellular carcinoma, melanoma, renal cell carcinoma and head and neck cancer. Partial responses occurred in Three dose-escalation patients, one with hepatocellular carcinoma and two with cutaneous melanoma.

Data came from immunoSEQ multiplex PCR; TCRdb stores just in-frame clones and leaves some out. The repertoire holds fewer than 120,000 clones, about 92% seen once, with 0.27% in the top ten. In regard to this clone: Its antigen is as yet unknown.

Study findings and constraints: Nonresponders included some who also had low normalized T-cell clonal expansion. In the 0.1-3.0 mg/kg groups, partial responders showed among the lowest expansion.

Trimming pared 0 bases from V and 5 bases from J, leaving 16 bases between. This CDR3 is 16 amino acids long. Germline loops: CDR1 LGHNT, CDR2 FRNRAP. The sequence derives from an adult with an advanced solid tumor such as melanoma, head and neck, liver or kidney cancer. The gene calls are TRBV12-5 and TRBJ1-1; tentative D call: TRBD1 (6 bases). The sequenced sample was CD4+ or CD8+ T cells sorted from blood, obtained in a trial of the OX40 agonist ivuxolimab. In nucleotides, the CDR3 is TGTGCTAGTGGTTTGGTCCTCGGAGGGGGGCCGACTGAAGCTTTCTTT. This gives the protein CASGLVLGGGPTEAFF.